This T cell receptor beta chain is drawn from a study of blood T cell repertoires in COVID-19. Study in general: Acute-phase and convalescent COVID-19 samples originated in the United States, Italy and Spain. PBMCs, B-cell-depleted T cells, or T cells were the source of the cDNA or gDNA that made up the material.

In the original processing: Estimation of nucleated cell counts was performed using reference gene primer amplification. Some clones are missing from TCRdb's copy, which holds only in-frame ones; the method was immunoSEQ multiplex PCR. Clone size and V and J calls were adopted from that table, with D and trimming inferred from the DNA. The sample lists over 300,000 clones; approximately 85% were seen once. The trim removed 3 bases at V and 11 bases at J, leaving 8 bases unmatched. This CDR3 is 15 amino acids long. Germline-derived CDR1 and CDR2 are LGHDT and YNNKEL (reference sequence). The sequence was collected from a human donor in a cohort sampled during active COVID-19. V and J are TRBV3-1 (or the pseudogene TRBV3-2) and TRBJ1-6; the match to TRBD1 covers 9 bases. Sample: peripheral blood. Here the CDR3 DNA reads TGTGCCAGCAGCCACACTGGGACAGGGACAGCACCCCTCCACTTT. This gives the protein CASSHTGTGTAPLHF.